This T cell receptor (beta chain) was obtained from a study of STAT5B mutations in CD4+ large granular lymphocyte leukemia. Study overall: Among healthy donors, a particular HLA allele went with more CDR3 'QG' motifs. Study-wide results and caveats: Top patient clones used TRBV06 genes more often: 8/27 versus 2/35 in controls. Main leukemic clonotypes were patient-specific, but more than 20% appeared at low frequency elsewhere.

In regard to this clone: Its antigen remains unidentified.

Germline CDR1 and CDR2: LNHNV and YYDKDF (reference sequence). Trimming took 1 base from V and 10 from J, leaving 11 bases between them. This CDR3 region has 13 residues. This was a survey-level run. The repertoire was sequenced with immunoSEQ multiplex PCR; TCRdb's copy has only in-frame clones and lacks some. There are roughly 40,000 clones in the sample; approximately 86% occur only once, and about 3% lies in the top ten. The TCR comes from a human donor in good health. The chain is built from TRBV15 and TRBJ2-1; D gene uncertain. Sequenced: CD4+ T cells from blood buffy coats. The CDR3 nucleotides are TGTGCCACCAGCAGAGGACTTGGTAGCGAGCAGTTCTTC. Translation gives CATSRGLGSEQFF.